One sample yielded the 25 T cell receptor beta chains listed below, sequenced in a study of T cell repertoires in cytomegalovirus infection. TCRdb analysed the reads with MiXCR anew, one entry per CDR3 protein. Of 150,000 to 200,000 distinct CDR3 sequences detected, under 30% appear once; the ten largest clones hold under 35%. Material: PBMCs. The receptor set was obtained from a human donor in good health (CMV status not recorded). Some clones in this sample may be carry-over from other donors' samples.

This chain uses TRBV12-3 or TRBV12-4 with TRBJ1-3; D is uncertain. V was cut by 7 bases and J by 0 bases, with 7 bases left in between. This CDR3 is built from 13 residues. CDR3 loop: CASIKSSGNTIYF. CDR3 sequence (DNA): TGTGCCAGCATAAAGTCCTCTGGAAACACCATATATTTT.

J is TRBJ2-7 and V is TRBV11-3; weak D call: TRBD2 (5 bases). Germline V gene lookup returns CDR1 SGHNT and CDR2 YENEEA. The CDR3 is made up of 12 amino acids. V was clipped by 6 bases and J by 6 bases, with 12 bases between them. The CDR3 sequence: CASRSDGGEQYF. CDR3 bases: TGTGCCAGCAGATCCGACGGAGGCGAGCAGTACTTC. Full variable domain (outside the CDR3, taken from reference TRBV11-3 and TRBJ2-7): EAGVVQSPRYKIIEKKQPVAFWCNPISGHNTLYWYLQNLGQGPELLIRYENEEAVDDSQLPKDRFSAERLKGVDSTLKIQPAELGDSAVYLCASRSDGGEQYFGPGTRLTVT.

This clonotype showed up just a few times. The genes are TRBV5-5 and TRBJ2-4; a weak D match, TRBD2 (6 bases). Germline CDR1 reads SGHKS; CDR2 reads YYEKEE (reference sequence). The CDR3 has 15 amino acids. Trimming stripped 2 bases from V and 7 bases from J, with 16 bases between. CDR3 loop: CASSLGGRRGNIQYF. Written as DNA, the CDR3 is TGTGCCAGCAGCTTAGGAGGCAGGCGGGGCAACATTCAGTACTTC.

V usage is TRBV10-3 and J usage is TRBJ2-5; no clear D. The V gene's germline CDR1 is ENHRY and CDR2 SYGVKD. The CDR3 length is 13 residues. V dropped 6 bases and J dropped 5 bases, with 13 bases sitting between them. CDR3 bases: TGTGCCATCAGCGGACCCGAAGAGGAGACCCAGTACTTC. Its protein is CAISGPEEETQYF.

The CDR3 coding sequence is TGTGCCAGCAGTGAGCCCGGACAGGGGGCGCCCGGGGAGCTGTTTTTT. This sequence encodes CASSEPGQGAPGELFF. This chain uses TRBV25-1 with TRBJ2-2; 11 bases are shared with TRBD1. CDR1 is MGHDK and CDR2 is SYGVNS in the germline V gene. J lost 6 bases, V lost 3 bases, and 6 bases had no gene match. The length of the CDR3 is 16 residues. The full variable domain, its missing parts supplied by reference TRBV25-1 and TRBJ2-2, is EADIYQTPRYLVIGTGKKITLECSQTMGHDKMYWYQQDPGMELHLIHYSYGVNSTEKGDLSSESTVSRIRTEHFPLTLESARPSHTSQYLCASSEPGQGAPGELFFGEGSRLTVL.

This sequence joins TRBV7-2 and TRBJ1-2, with 11 nucleotides matching TRBD1. V dropped 5 bases and J dropped 3; count of bases not matched to a gene: 5. The germline V gene has CDR1 SGHTA and CDR2 FQGNSA. This CDR3 has 15 residues. CDR3 loop: CASSTWTGGDYGYTF. In DNA form, the CDR3 reads TGTGCCAGCAGCACCTGGACAGGGGGCGACTATGGCTACACCTTC.

The V gene is TRBV2, the J gene TRBJ2-7; D not resolved. The germline V gene has CDR1 SNHLY and CDR2 FYNNEI. V was clipped by 6 bases and J by 5 bases, with 8 bases between them. There are 11 residues in the CDR3. CDR3 DNA: TGTGCCAGCAGCTTCCGGGACGAGCAGTACTTC. Encoded protein: CASSFRDEQYF.

The V call is TRBV11-2, the J call TRBJ1-6; the match to TRBD1 covers 7 bases. Germline trimming cut 5 bases from V and 4 bases from J; bases unmatched to any gene: 5. CDR1 is SGHAT, CDR2 FQNNGV, per germline. The CDR3 is 15 residues long. Written as DNA, the CDR3 is TGTGCCAGCAGCACCCCGACAGGGTATAATTCACCCCTCCACTTT. Amino acids: CASSTPTGYNSPLHF.

This clonotype was seen at least ten times. V and J are TRBV10-2 and TRBJ1-2; 11 positions match TRBD1. This CDR3 spans 14 amino acids. The germline CDR1 and CDR2 sequences are WSHSY and SAAADI. V gave up 5 bases and J gave up 7 bases; unmatched junction bases: 6. The chain's CDR3 is CASSTGQGATGYTF. CDR3 bases: TGCGCCAGCAGTACAGGACAGGGGGCTACTGGCTACACCTTC.

CDR3 loop: CRCSIGETQYF. The CDR3 DNA reads TGCAGATGCAGCATTGGAGAGACCCAGTACTTC. This sequence joins TRBV29-1 and TRBJ2-5; D remains ambiguous. The CDR3 spans 11 residues. Germline V gene lookup returns CDR1 SQVTM and CDR2 ANQGSEA.

This clonotype was picked up a small number of times. The chain carries TRBV6-2 or TRBV6-3 and TRBJ1-1; 7 bases align to TRBD1. The CDR3 is made up of 15 amino acids. V trimming: 2 bases; J trimming: 3 bases; junction bases outside the gene matches: 6. The germline CDR1 and CDR2 sequences are MNHEY and SVGEGT. The CDR3: CASSYEDRADTEAFF. For the CDR3, the DNA is TGTGCCAGCAGTTACGAAGACAGGGCGGACACTGAAGCTTTCTTT.

This clonotype has only a few counts. The rearrangement links TRBV7-2 to TRBJ1-1; D uncertain. Germline CDR1 reads SGHTA; CDR2 reads FQGNSA. V was trimmed by 1 base and J by 0 bases, leaving 9 bases between them. The CDR3 is 15 residues long. CDR3 region: CASSLDRALNTEAFF. The DNA of the CDR3 is TGTGCCAGCAGCTTAGATAGGGCCCTGAACACTGAAGCTTTCTTT.

The chain links TRBV6-2 or TRBV6-3 to TRBJ2-5; D not certain. CDR1 and CDR2 from the germline V gene are MNHEY and SVGEGT. V shed 5 bases and J shed 5 bases, with 15 bases lying between them. This CDR3 contains 14 residues. The CDR3 DNA reads TGTGCCAGCAGTCTGGTGGCAGGAGCGGAGACCCAGTACTTC. It is translated as CASSLVAGAETQYF.

The CDR3 nucleotides read TGTGCCAGCGAGGGGCCGGACACTGAAGCTTTCTTT. Its translation is CASEGPDTEAFF. This sequence joins TRBV28 and TRBJ1-1, with D perhaps matching TRBD1 (5 bases). CDR3 length: 12 residues. Trimming cost V 8 bases and J 3 bases, with 10 bases left between them. Germline CDR1 and CDR2: MDHEN and SYDVKM.

This clonotype was found a few times. The V call is TRBV5-1, the J call TRBJ2-3, with D unresolved. CDR1 and CDR2 (germline): SGHRS, YFSETQ. The CDR3 runs to 13 residues. Trimming removed 4 bases at V and 8 bases at J, with 14 bases between. CDR3 bases: TGCGCCAGCAGCCAGACCGGTTCCCGTACGCAGTATTTT. It specifies CASSQTGSRTQYF.

This clonotype was counted between two and nine times. The chain joins TRBV7-9 to TRBJ1-1; no clear D gene. Trimming pared 3 bases from V and 1 base from J, leaving 15 bases between. From germline, CDR1 is SEHNR and CDR2 FQNEAQ (reference sequence). The CDR3 runs 16 residues. This chain's CDR3 is CASSFLAAARNTEAFF. Here the CDR3 DNA reads TGTGCCAGCAGCTTTCTAGCGGCGGCGCGGAACACTGAAGCTTTCTTT. The complete variable domain, with remaining parts taken from reference TRBV7-9 and TRBJ1-1, reads DTGVSQNPRHKITKRGQNVTFRCDPISEHNRLYWYRQTLGQGPEFLTYFQNEAQLEKSRLLSDRFSAERPKGSFSTLEIQRTEQGDSAMYLCASSFLAAARNTEAFFGQGTRLTVV.

V usage is TRBV20-1 and J usage is TRBJ1-1; D is undetermined. Germline V gives CDR1 DFQATT, CDR2 SNEGSKA (reference sequence). V was clipped by 3 bases and J by 0 bases, with 11 bases between them. The CDR3 is made up of 14 amino acids. CDR3 in amino acids: CSASRSAMNTEAFF. CDR3 nucleotide sequence: TGCAGTGCTAGTCGGTCAGCCATGAACACTGAAGCTTTCTTT.

The chain recombines TRBV7-8 with TRBJ2-3, with D possibly being TRBD1 or TRBD2 (6 bases each). Trimming removed 5 bases from V and 2 bases from J, with 20 bases in between. The CDR3 sequence is 17 residues long. Germline V lookup: CDR1 SGHVS, CDR2 FQNEAQ. CDR3 bases: TGTGCCAGCAGCCCTTGGGGGGCCGGGAAGTTCACAGATACGCAGTATTTT. As protein: CASSPWGAGKFTDTQYF.

Only a few counts were recorded for this clonotype. The genes are TRBV20-1 and TRBJ1-4, with a weak D call TRBD1 (6 bases). From germline, CDR1 is DFQATT and CDR2 SNEGSKA (reference sequence). This CDR3 region has 16 residues. With 0 bases removed from V and 4 bases from J, the gap between germline ends came to 15 bases. CDR3 residues: CSARDHWAGDNEKLFF. The CDR3 DNA reads as TGCAGTGCTAGAGACCATTGGGCAGGGGATAATGAAAAACTGTTTTTT.

V is TRBV14 and J is TRBJ2-5; TRBD2 agrees at 9 bases. After removal of 2 bases from V and 1 base from J, the junction contained 5 bases not matched to a gene. Germline V gene lookup returns CDR1 SGHDN and CDR2 FVKESK. The CDR3 totals 16 residues. In DNA, the CDR3 is TGTGCCAGCAGCCAACTAGCGGGGCTATTCCAAGAGACCCAGTACTTC. Translating gives CASSQLAGLFQETQYF.

V and J are TRBV4-3 and TRBJ2-3; D not certain. The CDR3 is 14 amino acids. Germline CDR1 reads LGHNA; CDR2 reads YSLEER. V gave up 3 bases and J gave up 0 bases, with 7 bases separating them. The CDR3 DNA follows: TGCGCCAGCAGCCAGGGCGGCAGCACAGATACGCAGTATTTT. This translates into CASSQGGSTDTQYF.

The sample holds many counts of this clonotype. The V and J genes are TRBV11-2 and TRBJ2-7; 14 bases fit TRBD2. In germline, CDR1 is SGHAT, CDR2 FQNNGV. The CDR3 length is 17 residues. V lost 5 bases to trimming and J lost 0 bases; unmatched junction nucleotides: 6. CDR3 nucleotide sequence: TGTGCCAGCAGCCCCCGGACTAGCGGGGGGCGCTCCTACGAGCAGTACTTC. It specifies CASSPRTSGGRSYEQYF.

The chain links TRBV7-6 to TRBJ1-2; D is perhaps TRBD1 (6 bases). Trimming cost V 0 bases and J 6 bases, with 11 bases left between them. CDR3 length: 14 residues. Germline V gene sequence: CDR1 SGHVS, CDR2 FNYEAQ. In DNA form, the CDR3 reads TGTGCCAGCAGCTTAGCTGACAGGTCCCATGGCTACACCTTC. This gives the protein CASSLADRSHGYTF. Filled out from reference TRBV7-6 and TRBJ1-2, the complete variable domain reads GAGVSQSPRYKVTKRGQDVALRCDPISGHVSLYWYRQALGQGPEFLTYFNYEAQQDKSGLPNDRFSAERPEGSISTLTIQRTEQRDSAMYRCASSLADRSHGYTFGSGTRLTVV.

V gene TRBV20-1 combines with J gene TRBJ1-1; D gene unclear. The CDR3 is made up of 11 amino acids. CDR1 is DFQATT, CDR2 SNEGSKA, per germline (reference sequence). CDR3 DNA sequence: TGCAGGGGAATTCGAGGGACTGAAGCTTTCTTT. Its translation: CRGIRGTEAFF.

This clonotype was detected ten times or more. The chain links TRBV7-8 to TRBJ1-2; the D gene is possibly TRBD1 (5 bases). CDR3 length: 13 residues. Germline V gives CDR1 SGHVS, CDR2 FQNEAQ. The germline V and J ends were trimmed by 7 bases and 7 bases, with 16 bases remaining between them. CDR3 residues: CASTLSEGFGYTF. The CDR3 DNA is TGTGCCAGCACCCTATCTGAGGGGTTTGGCTACACCTTC.